This T cell receptor beta chain was sequenced during a study of T cell repertoires in cytomegalovirus infection. Study-wide context: In public TCR beta signatures, there were indications of both CMV infection and matching HLA type. Overall study findings and caveats: Ex vivo, HLA-C-restricted CMV-specific TCR beta clonotypes prevailed over the rest of the response. Of the TCR beta families, the public ones yielded a cumulative frequency that identified carriers of CMV plus the relevant HLA.

Note on this clonotype: Its specificity is unknown.

Trimming stripped 6 bases from V and 4 bases from J, with 15 bases between. The CDR3 is 14 amino acids. CDR1 MNHNS and CDR2 SASEGT come from the germline V gene. MiXCR, run by TCRdb on the reads, gives a single entry per CDR3 protein. The data show just over 450,000 distinct CDR3 sequences, approximately 42% seen once. Specimen: cultured PBMCs, collected from culture after CMV antigen stimulation. This TCR derives from a human donor in good health (CMV status not recorded). Some clones in this sample may be carry-over from other donors' samples. The chain employs TRBV6-1 and TRBJ1-1; no clear D. The CDR3 sequence is CASRTQVTGTEAFF. CDR3 sequence (DNA): TGTGCCAGCAGGACCCAGGTGACGGGCACTGAAGCTTTCTTT.